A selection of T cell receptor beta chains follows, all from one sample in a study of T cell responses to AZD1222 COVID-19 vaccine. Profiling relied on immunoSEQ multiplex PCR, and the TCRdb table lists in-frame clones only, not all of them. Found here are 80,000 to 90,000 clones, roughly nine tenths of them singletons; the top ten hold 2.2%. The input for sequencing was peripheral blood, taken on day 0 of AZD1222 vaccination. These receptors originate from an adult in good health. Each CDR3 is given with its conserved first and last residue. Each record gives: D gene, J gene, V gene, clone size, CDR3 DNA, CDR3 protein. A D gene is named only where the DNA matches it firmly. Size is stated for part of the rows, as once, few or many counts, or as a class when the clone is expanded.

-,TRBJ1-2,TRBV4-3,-,TGCGCCAGCAGCCAAGATCCCGGCTCCACATTCCTTAACTATGGCTACACCTTC,CASSQDPGSTFLNYGYTF
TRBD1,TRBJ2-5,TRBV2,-,TGTGCCAGCAGTCCCCGACAGGGCGTGGAGACCCAGTACTTC,CASSPRQGVETQYF
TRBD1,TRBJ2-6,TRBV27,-,TGTGCCAGCAGTTCGGACAGGGGGCGCATTATAGGTGGGGCCAACGTCCTGACTTTC,CASSSDRGRIIGGANVLTF
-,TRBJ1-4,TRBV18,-,TGTGCCAGCTCACTGGCAGGTAGAGAAAAACTGTTTTTT,CASSLAGREKLFF
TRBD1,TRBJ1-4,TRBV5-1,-,TGCGCCAGCAGCCCCTCCCCCGGGACAGGGGATGAAAAACTGTTTTTT,CASSPSPGTGDEKLFF
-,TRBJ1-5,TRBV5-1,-,TGCGCCAGCAGCTTGGGACAGACCAATCAGCCCCAGCATTTT,CASSLGQTNQPQHF
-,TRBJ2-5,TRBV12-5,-,TGTGCTAGTGGTTGGGGGGACAGTCGAGAGACCCAGTACTTC,CASGWGDSRETQYF
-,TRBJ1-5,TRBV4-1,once,TGCGCCAGCAGCCAAGAAGGCCAGGGAGGCCAGCCCCAGCATTTT,CASSQEGQGGQPQHF
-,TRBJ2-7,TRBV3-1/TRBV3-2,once,TGTGCCAGCAGCCAAGATCGCTCTAGCGTGCTGTACTTC,CASSQDRSSVLYF
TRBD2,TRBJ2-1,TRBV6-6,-,TGTGCCACCAGCCGTAGCGGGATCTACAATGAGCAGTTCTTC,CATSRSGIYNEQFF
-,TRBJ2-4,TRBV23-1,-,TGCGCCAGCAGTCAAGACACAGGGGCCAAAAACATTCAGTACTTC,CASSQDTGAKNIQYF
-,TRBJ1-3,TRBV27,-,TGTGCCAGCAGGGATAGCTCTGGAAACACCATATATTTT,CASRDSSGNTIYF
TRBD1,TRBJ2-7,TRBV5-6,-,TGTGCCAGCAGCCAACAGGGGATTACCTACGAGCAGTACTTC,CASSQQGITYEQYF
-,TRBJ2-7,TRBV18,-,TGTGCCAGCTCACGGGAACGCCTCTACGAGCAGTACTTC,CASSRERLYEQYF